Below are 24 T cell receptor beta chains sequenced from a single sample in a study of blood T cell dynamics during melanoma immunotherapy. The time point: pre-treatment baseline. Method: immunoSEQ multiplex PCR; TCRdb's copy keeps in-frame clones and lacks some. The repertoire holds approximately 13,000 clones, with roughly 86% as singletons. The specimen was blood, collected from a patient treated with checkpoint blockade. The receptors were sampled from a human donor with melanoma.

The chain joins TRBV10-3 to TRBJ2-5; TRBD2 agrees at 11 bases. This CDR3 is built from 19 residues. Looked up from germline, CDR1 is ENHRY and CDR2 is SYGVKD. V dropped 6 bases and J dropped 3; count of bases not matched to a gene: 18. The CDR3 spells CAIRGQKIAGGPEEETQYF. Written as DNA, the CDR3 is TGTGCCATCAGGGGCCAAAAAATAGCGGGGGGGCCAGAAGAAGAGACCCAGTACTTC.

V is TRBV5-5 and J is TRBJ2-7; D is unresolved. The CDR3 sequence is 13 residues long. The V and J ends lost 2 bases and 4 bases respectively, with 10 bases between them. The germline V gene encodes CDR1 SGHKS and CDR2 YYEKEE (reference sequence). In DNA, the CDR3 is TGTGCCAGCAGCTTCGCGGTCGGGTACGAGCAGTACTTC. It encodes CASSFAVGYEQYF.

This clone was counted once. The chain combines TRBV7-2 with TRBJ2-2; perhaps TRBD2 as D (6 bases). CDR1 SGHTA and CDR2 FQGNSA come from the germline V gene. The CDR3 is made up of 15 amino acids. Deletions cut 0 bases from V and 6 bases from J, with 11 bases between. CDR3 region: CASSLARGYAGELFF. In DNA form, the CDR3 reads TGTGCCAGCAGCTTAGCGCGGGGTTACGCCGGGGAGCTGTTTTTT.

The chain is built from TRBV9 and TRBJ2-5; maybe TRBD2 (6 bases). The CDR3 loop spans 14 amino acids. From germline, CDR1 is SGDLS and CDR2 YYNGEE. V lost 4 bases, J lost 2 bases, and 12 bases lay in between. The CDR3 sequence: CASSRLEAQETQYF. The CDR3 nucleotides are TGTGCCAGCAGCCGACTAGAAGCACAAGAGACCCAGTACTTC.

V gene TRBV29-1 combines with J gene TRBJ1-1; D might be TRBD1 (6 bases). CDR3 length equals 13 residues. V lost 4 bases, J lost 5 bases, and 14 bases lay in between. Germline V gives CDR1 SQVTM, CDR2 ANQGSEA. The CDR3 DNA is TGCAGCGTTGCGGCAGGGGAGGGGACTGAAGCTTTCTTT. This encodes CSVAAGEGTEAFF.

CDR3 region: CASSPPSRDYYEQYF. CDR3 DNA: TGTGCCAGCTCACCACCTTCTCGGGACTACTACGAGCAGTACTTC. The chain uses TRBV18 and TRBJ2-7; 7 bases map to TRBD2. Looked up from germline, CDR1 is KGHSH and CDR2 is LQKENI. CDR3 length equals 15 residues. J was trimmed by 3 bases and V by 0 bases; bases with no gene match: 5.

J is TRBJ2-2 and V is TRBV6-4, with D perhaps assigned TRBD1 or TRBD2 (6 bases each). The ends were cut back, 2 bases at V and 5 bases at J, with 9 bases in the middle. The CDR3 extends over 14 amino acids. CDR1 is MRHNA, CDR2 SNTAGT, per germline. CDR3 amino acids: CASSDKGGTGELFF. The CDR3 nucleotides are TGTGCCAGCAGTGACAAAGGGGGGACCGGGGAGCTGTTTTTT.

This clone has only a few counts. The chain combines TRBV11-2 with TRBJ2-1; 10 bases are shared with TRBD2. V shed 4 bases and J 6 bases; nucleotides not matched to a gene: 12. The CDR3 runs to 17 residues. From germline, CDR1 is SGHAT and CDR2 FQNNGV. CDR3 bases: TGTGCCAGCAGCTCACTTCGAGGTAGCGGGGGGCCCAATGAGCAGTTCTTC. This codes for CASSSLRGSGGPNEQFF.

This chain uses TRBV11-3 with TRBJ1-1; D is undetermined. The CDR3 has 13 amino acids. Per the germline V gene, CDR1 is SGHNT and CDR2 is YENEEA. The V end was cut by 1 base, the J end by 0 bases, with 3 bases between. CDR3 region: CASSLGMNTEAFF. DNA for the CDR3: TGTGCCAGCAGCTTAGGGATGAACACTGAAGCTTTCTTT.

This clone has only a few counts. The chain combines TRBV18 with TRBJ2-1; 9 bases map to TRBD2. The germline V gene encodes CDR1 KGHSH and CDR2 LQKENI. With V trimmed by 0 bases and J by 7 bases, 7 bases remained unmatched. The CDR3 covers 16 residues. The CDR3 sequence: CASSPPSGGPRNEQFF. As DNA, the CDR3 is TGTGCCAGCTCACCACCTAGCGGGGGACCCAGGAATGAGCAGTTCTTC.

This chain joins TRBV6-1 and TRBJ2-4, with D possibly TRBD1 on 7 matching bases. Germline assignment: CDR1 MNHNS and CDR2 SASEGT. The CDR3 is made up of 15 amino acids. Between the trimmed V and J ends, which lost 3 bases and 7 bases, there was a span of 16 bases. The CDR3 sequence: CASSENRGLGNIQYF. CDR3 nucleotide sequence: TGTGCCAGCAGTGAGAACAGGGGACTTGGGAACATTCAGTACTTC.

V usage is TRBV19 and J usage is TRBJ2-2; 14 bases align to TRBD2. The V segment lost 1 base and the J segment 0 bases; nucleotides outside the gene matches: 1. Germline V lookup: CDR1 LNHDA, CDR2 SQIVND (reference sequence). CDR3 length equals 18 residues. Here the CDR3 DNA reads TGTGCCAGTAGTATAGGACTAGCGGGGGGGACGAACACCGGGGAGCTGTTTTTT. Translated, it gives CASSIGLAGGTNTGELFF.

The rearrangement joins TRBV29-1 to TRBJ2-1, with TRBD2 matching 7 bases. The germline CDR1 and CDR2 sequences are SQVTM and ANQGSEA. CDR3 size: 14 residues. J gave up 1 base and V 4 bases, and 4 bases lay outside the gene matches. The CDR3 here is CSVGEGGSYNEQFF. The CDR3 DNA is TGCAGCGTTGGGGAGGGCGGATCCTACAATGAGCAGTTCTTC.

V gene TRBV11-3 combines with J gene TRBJ1-1; D ambiguous. This CDR3 spans 13 amino acids. Germline V gene data show CDR1 as SGHNT and CDR2 as YENEEA. V was clipped by 2 bases and J by 4 bases, with 8 bases between them. DNA of the CDR3: TGTGCCAGCAGCTTACGGGGAGCCACTGAAGCTTTCTTT. It is translated as CASSLRGATEAFF.

J is TRBJ2-7 and V is TRBV6-5, with D possibly being TRBD1 (6 bases). This CDR3 region has 15 residues. Trimming stripped 6 bases from V and 2 bases from J, with 17 bases between. Germline values: CDR1 MNHEY, CDR2 SVGAGI. The CDR3 loop reads CASRQPRQATYEQYF. CDR3 nucleotides: TGTGCCAGCAGACAACCACGACAGGCAACCTACGAGCAGTACTTC.

V is TRBV11-2 and J is TRBJ2-5; 7 bases are shared with TRBD1. Looked up from germline, CDR1 is SGHAT and CDR2 is FQNNGV. The CDR3 runs 15 residues. J was trimmed by 5 bases and V by 5 bases; bases with no gene match: 11. CDR3 DNA: TGTGCCAGCAGCCAGGGGGACCAGTGGAGGGAGACCCAGTACTTC. Its protein is CASSQGDQWRETQYF.

Notes on this clone: The germline gene is not matched at one end of the junction; a read error may be the cause. The CDR3 sequence is CASSIGQNNEAFF. The DNA for the CDR3 is TGTGCCAGTAGTATAGGGCAGAACAATGAAGCTTTCTTT. V usage is TRBV19 and J usage is TRBJ1-1; the D is unclear. Germline V gene lookup returns CDR1 LNHDA and CDR2 SQIVND (reference sequence). The CDR3 covers 13 residues.

The chain couples TRBV7-6 to TRBJ2-7; TRBD1 is a possible D gene (5 bases). Trimming took 3 bases from V and 7 from J, leaving 10 bases between them. Germline V gene data show CDR1 as SGHVS and CDR2 as FNYEAQ. The CDR3 loop spans 12 amino acids. The DNA of the CDR3 is TGTGCCAGCAGCTTGGGGCCCGGGGAGCAGTACTTC. Translation: CASSLGPGEQYF.

V and J are TRBV10-1 and TRBJ2-2; the D gene is possibly TRBD2 (5 bases). Germline lookup yields CDR1 WNHNN and CDR2 SYGVQD (reference sequence). This CDR3 is built from 14 residues. Trimming removed 2 bases from V and 7 bases from J, with 11 bases in between. Written as DNA, the CDR3 is TGCGCCAGCAGTGAGCTAACTAGTGGCGGGGAGCTGTTTTTT. Encoded protein: CASSELTSGGELFF.

This sequence joins TRBV7-9 and TRBJ2-3, with TRBD2 identical over 7 bases. CDR1 is SEHNR, CDR2 FQNEAQ, per germline (reference sequence). This CDR3 has 15 amino acids. With V trimmed by 2 bases and J by 5 bases, 7 bases remained unmatched. The CDR3 DNA reads TGTGCCAGCAGCTTATCTTACGGGGAGGGAGATACGCAGTATTTT. Its protein product is CASSLSYGEGDTQYF.

The chain couples TRBV6-1 to TRBJ2-5; 10 bases map to TRBD2. Germline V gives CDR1 MNHNS, CDR2 SASEGT. With 5 bases clipped from V and 2 bases from J, the junction kept 2 bases outside the gene matches. The CDR3 is 14 amino acids. The CDR3 reads CASSLAGGQETQYF. CDR3 nucleotides: TGTGCCAGCAGTTTAGCGGGGGGACAAGAGACCCAGTACTTC.

CDR3: CASSLGTGGTTGELFF. In nucleotides, the CDR3 is TGCGCCAGCAGCTTGGGGACAGGGGGGACCACCGGGGAGCTGTTTTTT. The rearrangement links TRBV5-1 to TRBJ2-2; TRBD1 matches 10 bases. Germline CDR1 is SGHRS and CDR2 is YFSETQ. J was trimmed by 4 bases and V by 0 bases; bases with no gene match: 3. This CDR3 has 16 amino acids.

The CDR3 here is CATRLAGGGKETQYF. CDR3 nucleotide sequence: TGTGCCACCCGACTAGCGGGAGGGGGAAAAGAGACCCAGTACTTC. The V gene is TRBV6-1, the J gene TRBJ2-5, with 14 nucleotides matching TRBD2. The trim removed 10 bases at V and 3 bases at J, leaving 7 bases unmatched. The CDR3 sequence is 15 residues long. Germline V gene sequence: CDR1 MNHNS, CDR2 SASEGT.

The chain joins TRBV20-1 to TRBJ2-1; D unclear. Germline assignment: CDR1 DFQATT and CDR2 SNEGSKA (reference sequence). The CDR3 loop spans 11 amino acids. Trimming left V 6 bases short and J 12 bases short, with 15 bases between. The CDR3 DNA is TGCAGTGCGTCCCTCCCCCCACGGCAGTTCTTC. This gives the protein CSASLPPRQFF.